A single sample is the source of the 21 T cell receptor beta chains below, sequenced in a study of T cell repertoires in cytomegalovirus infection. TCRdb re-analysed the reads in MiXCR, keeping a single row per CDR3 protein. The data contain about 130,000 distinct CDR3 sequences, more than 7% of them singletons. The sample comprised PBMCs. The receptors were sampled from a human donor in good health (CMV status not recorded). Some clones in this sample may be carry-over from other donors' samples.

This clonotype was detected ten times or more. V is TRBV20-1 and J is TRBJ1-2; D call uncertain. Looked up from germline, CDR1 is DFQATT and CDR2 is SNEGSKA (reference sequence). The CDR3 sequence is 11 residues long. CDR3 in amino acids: CSPVSPYGYTF. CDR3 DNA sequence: TGCAGCCCGGTCTCACCCTATGGCTACACCTTC.

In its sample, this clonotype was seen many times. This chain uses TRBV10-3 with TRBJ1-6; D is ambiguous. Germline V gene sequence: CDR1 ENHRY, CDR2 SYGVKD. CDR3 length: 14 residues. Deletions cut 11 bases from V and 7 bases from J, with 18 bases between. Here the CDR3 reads CAAHGGIPNSPLHF. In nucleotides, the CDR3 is TGTGCCGCGCATGGTGGTATTCCCAATTCACCCCTCCACTTT.

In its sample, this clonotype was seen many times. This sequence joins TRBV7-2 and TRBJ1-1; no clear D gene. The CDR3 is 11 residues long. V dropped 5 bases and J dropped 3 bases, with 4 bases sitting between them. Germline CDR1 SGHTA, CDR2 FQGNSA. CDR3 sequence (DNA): TGTGCCAGCAGCCGGGACACTGAAGCTTTCTTT. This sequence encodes CASSRDTEAFF.

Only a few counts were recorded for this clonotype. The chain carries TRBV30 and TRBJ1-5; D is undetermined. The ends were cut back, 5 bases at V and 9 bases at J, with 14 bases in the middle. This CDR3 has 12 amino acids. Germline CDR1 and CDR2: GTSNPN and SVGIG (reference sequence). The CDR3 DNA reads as TGTGCCTGGTCCTCAGGACCCGGGCCCCAGCATTTT. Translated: CAWSSGPGPQHF. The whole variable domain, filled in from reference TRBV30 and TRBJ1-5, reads SQTIHQWPATLVQPVGSPLSLECTVEGTSNPNLYWYRQAAGRGLQLLFYSVGIGQISSEVPQNLSASRPQDRQFILSSKKLLLSDSGFYLCAWSSGPGPQHFGDGTRLSIL.

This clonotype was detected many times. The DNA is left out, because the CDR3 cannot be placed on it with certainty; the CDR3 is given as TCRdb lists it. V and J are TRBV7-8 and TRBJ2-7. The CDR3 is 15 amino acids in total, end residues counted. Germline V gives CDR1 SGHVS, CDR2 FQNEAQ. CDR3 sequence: CASSFGNGGPYEQYF.

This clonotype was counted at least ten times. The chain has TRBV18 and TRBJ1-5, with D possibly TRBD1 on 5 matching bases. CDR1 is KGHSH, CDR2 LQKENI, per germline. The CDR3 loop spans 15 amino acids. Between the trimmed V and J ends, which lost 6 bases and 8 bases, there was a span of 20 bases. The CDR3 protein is CASSLLQARGEPQHF. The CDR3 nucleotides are TGTGCCAGCTCGCTCCTACAGGCCCGTGGGGAGCCCCAGCATTTT.

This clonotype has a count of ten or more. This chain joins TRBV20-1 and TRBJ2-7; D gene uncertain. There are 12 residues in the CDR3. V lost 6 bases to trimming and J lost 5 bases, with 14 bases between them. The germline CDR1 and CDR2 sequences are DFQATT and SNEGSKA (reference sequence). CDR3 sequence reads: CSAVDRGHEQYF. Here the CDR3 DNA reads TGCAGTGCGGTCGATCGTGGGCACGAGCAGTACTTC.

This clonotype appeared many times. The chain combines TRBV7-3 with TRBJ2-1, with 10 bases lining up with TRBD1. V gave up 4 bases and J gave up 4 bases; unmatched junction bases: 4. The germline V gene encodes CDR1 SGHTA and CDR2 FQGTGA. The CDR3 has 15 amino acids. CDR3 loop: CASSYGTGAYNEQFF. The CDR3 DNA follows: TGTGCCAGCAGCTACGGGACAGGGGCGTACAATGAGCAGTTCTTC.

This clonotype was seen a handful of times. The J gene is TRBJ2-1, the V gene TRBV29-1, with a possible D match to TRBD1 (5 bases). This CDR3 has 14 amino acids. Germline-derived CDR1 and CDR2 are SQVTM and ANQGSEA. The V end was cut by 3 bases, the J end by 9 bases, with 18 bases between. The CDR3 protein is CSVDAEGALIEQFF. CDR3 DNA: TGCAGCGTTGACGCGGAAGGGGCCCTGATTGAGCAGTTCTTC.

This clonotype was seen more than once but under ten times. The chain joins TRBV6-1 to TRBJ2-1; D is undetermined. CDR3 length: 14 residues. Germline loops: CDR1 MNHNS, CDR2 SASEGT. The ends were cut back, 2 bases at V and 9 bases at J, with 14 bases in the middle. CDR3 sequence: CASSELVSKSEQFF. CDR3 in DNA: TGTGCCAGCAGTGAACTGGTTAGCAAGAGTGAGCAGTTCTTC.

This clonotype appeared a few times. As DNA, the CDR3 is TGTGCTAGTGGTCCCTCAGGGGACACTGAAGCTTTCTTT. Its translation is CASGPSGDTEAFF. The V call is TRBV12-5, the J call TRBJ1-1, with D perhaps TRBD1 (6 bases). This CDR3 has 13 residues. Germline lookup yields CDR1 LGHNT and CDR2 FRNRAP. V was trimmed by 5 bases and J by 3 bases, leaving 10 bases between them.

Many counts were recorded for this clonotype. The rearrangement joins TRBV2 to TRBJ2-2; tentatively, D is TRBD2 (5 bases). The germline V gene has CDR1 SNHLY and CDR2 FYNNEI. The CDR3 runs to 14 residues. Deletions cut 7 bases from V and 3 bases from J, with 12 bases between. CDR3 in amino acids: CASKRDLDTGELFF. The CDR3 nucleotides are TGTGCCAGCAAGAGGGATTTGGACACCGGGGAGCTGTTTTTT.

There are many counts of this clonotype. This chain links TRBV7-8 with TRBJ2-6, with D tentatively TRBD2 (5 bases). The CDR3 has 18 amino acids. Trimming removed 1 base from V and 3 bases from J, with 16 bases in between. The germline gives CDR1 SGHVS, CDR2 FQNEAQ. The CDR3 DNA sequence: TGTGCCAGCAGCTTAGAGGAGGCAGATCACGGTGGGGCCAACGTCCTGACTTTC. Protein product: CASSLEEADHGGANVLTF.

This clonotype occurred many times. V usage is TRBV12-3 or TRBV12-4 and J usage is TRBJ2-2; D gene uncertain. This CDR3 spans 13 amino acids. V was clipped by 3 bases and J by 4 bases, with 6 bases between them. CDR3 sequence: CASSFSFTGELFF. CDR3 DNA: TGTGCCAGCAGTTTTTCTTTCACCGGGGAGCTGTTTTTT.

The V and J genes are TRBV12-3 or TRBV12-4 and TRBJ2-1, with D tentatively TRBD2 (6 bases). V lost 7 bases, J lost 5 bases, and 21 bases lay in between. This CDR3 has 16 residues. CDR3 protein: CASNNRRPSVNNEQFF. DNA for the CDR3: TGTGCCAGCAACAACCGACGGCCTAGCGTAAACAATGAGCAGTTCTTC.

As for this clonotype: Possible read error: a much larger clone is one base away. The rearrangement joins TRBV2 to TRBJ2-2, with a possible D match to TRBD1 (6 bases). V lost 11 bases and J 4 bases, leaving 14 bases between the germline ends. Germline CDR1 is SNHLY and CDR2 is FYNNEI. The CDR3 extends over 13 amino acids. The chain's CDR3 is CARARQATGELFF. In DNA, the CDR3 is TGTGCCCGCGCCAGACAGGCCACCGGGGAGCTGTTTTTT.

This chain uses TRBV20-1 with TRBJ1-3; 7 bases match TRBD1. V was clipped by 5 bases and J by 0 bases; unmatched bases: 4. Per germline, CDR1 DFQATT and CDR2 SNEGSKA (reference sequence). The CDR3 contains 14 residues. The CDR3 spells CSAWDSSSGNTIYF. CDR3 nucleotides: TGCAGTGCTTGGGACAGCAGCTCTGGAAACACCATATATTTT.

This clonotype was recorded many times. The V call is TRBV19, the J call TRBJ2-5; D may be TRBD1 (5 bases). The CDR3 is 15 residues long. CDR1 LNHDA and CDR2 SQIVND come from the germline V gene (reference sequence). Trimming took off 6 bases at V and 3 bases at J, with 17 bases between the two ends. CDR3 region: CASRNQGHWKETQYF. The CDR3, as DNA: TGTGCCAGTAGAAACCAGGGCCATTGGAAAGAGACCCAGTACTTC.

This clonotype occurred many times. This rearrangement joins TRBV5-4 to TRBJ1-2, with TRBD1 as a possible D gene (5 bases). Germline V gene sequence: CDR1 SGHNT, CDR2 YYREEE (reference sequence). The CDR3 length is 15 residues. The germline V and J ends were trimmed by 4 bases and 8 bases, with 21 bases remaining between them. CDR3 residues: CASSIPGPTISGYTF. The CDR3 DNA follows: TGTGCCAGCAGCATACCGGGACCGACTATATCAGGCTACACCTTC. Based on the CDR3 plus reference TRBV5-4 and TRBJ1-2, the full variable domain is ETGVTQSPTHLIKTRGQQVTLRCSSQSGHNTVSWYQQALGQGPQFIFQYYREEENGRGNFPPRFSGLQFPNYSSELNVNALELDDSALYLCASSIPGPTISGYTFGSGTRLTVV.

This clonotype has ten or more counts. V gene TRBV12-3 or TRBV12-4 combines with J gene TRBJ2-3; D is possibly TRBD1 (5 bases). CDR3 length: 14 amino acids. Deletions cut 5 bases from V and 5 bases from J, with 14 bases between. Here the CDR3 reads CASSLGALGDTQYF. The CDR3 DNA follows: TGTGCCAGCAGTCTAGGGGCCCTCGGAGATACGCAGTATTTT.

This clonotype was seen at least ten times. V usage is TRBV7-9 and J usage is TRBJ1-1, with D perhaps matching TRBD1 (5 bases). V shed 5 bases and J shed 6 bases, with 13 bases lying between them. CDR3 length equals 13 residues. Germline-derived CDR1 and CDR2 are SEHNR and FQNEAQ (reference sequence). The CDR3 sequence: CASSGIMGAEAFF. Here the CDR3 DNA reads TGTGCCAGCAGCGGAATAATGGGGGCTGAAGCTTTCTTT. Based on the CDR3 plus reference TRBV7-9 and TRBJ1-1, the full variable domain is DTGVSQNPRHKITKRGQNVTFRCDPISEHNRLYWYRQTLGQGPEFLTYFQNEAQLEKSRLLSDRFSAERPKGSFSTLEIQRTEQGDSAMYLCASSGIMGAEAFFGQGTRLTVV.